This entry lists 5 T cell receptor beta chains sequenced from one sample in a study of blood T cell repertoires in COVID-19. The repertoire was sequenced with immunoSEQ multiplex PCR; TCRdb's copy has only in-frame clones and lacks some. The data contain roughly 280,000 clones, about nine tenths of them singletons. Source material: peripheral blood. Source of these receptors: a man in his forties or fifties with acute or convalescent COVID-19.

The rearrangement joins TRBV12-3 or TRBV12-4 to TRBJ1-2, with D uncertain. The V gene lost 8 bases and the J gene lost 5 bases, with 15 bases spanning the gap. The CDR3 covers 13 residues. This CDR3 reads CASGGGVVYGYTF. The CDR3, as DNA: TGTGCCAGCGGAGGCGGGGTTGTGTATGGCTACACCTTC.

The gene calls are TRBV13 and TRBJ1-5; the match to TRBD1 covers 8 bases. The J segment lost 2 bases and the V segment lost 0 bases, leaving 0 bases of the junction unmatched. CDR3 size: 15 residues. CDR1 and CDR2 (germline): PRHDT, FYEKMQ (reference sequence). The CDR3 region has the DNA TGTGCCAGCAGCTTAGGGGGACAGGGCAATCAGCCCCAGCATTTT. Its protein is CASSLGGQGNQPQHF.

Note on this clone: Distinct nucleotide sequences in the sample also encode this CDR3. The J gene is TRBJ2-1, the V gene TRBV5-1, with no clear D. The V gene's germline CDR1 is SGHRS and CDR2 YFSETQ. This CDR3 has 13 amino acids. V lost 0 bases to trimming and J lost 9 bases, with 10 bases between them. The CDR3 reads CASSLEPSGEQFF. The CDR3 nucleotides are TGCGCCAGCAGCTTGGAGCCCTCGGGTGAGCAGTTCTTC.

The chain uses TRBV16 and TRBJ2-5, with TRBD2 as a possible D gene (5 bases). With 3 bases removed from V and 1 base from J, the gap between germline ends came to 6 bases. Germline CDR1 reads KGHSY; CDR2 reads FQNENV. This CDR3 is 13 amino acids long. CDR3 DNA: TGTGCCAGCAGCCAGGGAGTCCAAGAGACCCAGTACTTC. Translation: CASSQGVQETQYF.

In the case of this clone: Other DNA sequences of this sample code for an identical CDR3. The rearrangement joins TRBV9 to TRBJ1-4; weak D call: TRBD1 (5 bases). This CDR3 has 15 amino acids. The V end lost 2 bases, the J end lost 2 bases, and 10 bases lay between the germline ends. Looked up from germline, CDR1 is SGDLS and CDR2 is YYNGEE. DNA for the CDR3: TGTGCCAGCAGCGTCGGGGGAGGGACTAATGAAAAACTGTTTTTT. Translated: CASSVGGGTNEKLFF.